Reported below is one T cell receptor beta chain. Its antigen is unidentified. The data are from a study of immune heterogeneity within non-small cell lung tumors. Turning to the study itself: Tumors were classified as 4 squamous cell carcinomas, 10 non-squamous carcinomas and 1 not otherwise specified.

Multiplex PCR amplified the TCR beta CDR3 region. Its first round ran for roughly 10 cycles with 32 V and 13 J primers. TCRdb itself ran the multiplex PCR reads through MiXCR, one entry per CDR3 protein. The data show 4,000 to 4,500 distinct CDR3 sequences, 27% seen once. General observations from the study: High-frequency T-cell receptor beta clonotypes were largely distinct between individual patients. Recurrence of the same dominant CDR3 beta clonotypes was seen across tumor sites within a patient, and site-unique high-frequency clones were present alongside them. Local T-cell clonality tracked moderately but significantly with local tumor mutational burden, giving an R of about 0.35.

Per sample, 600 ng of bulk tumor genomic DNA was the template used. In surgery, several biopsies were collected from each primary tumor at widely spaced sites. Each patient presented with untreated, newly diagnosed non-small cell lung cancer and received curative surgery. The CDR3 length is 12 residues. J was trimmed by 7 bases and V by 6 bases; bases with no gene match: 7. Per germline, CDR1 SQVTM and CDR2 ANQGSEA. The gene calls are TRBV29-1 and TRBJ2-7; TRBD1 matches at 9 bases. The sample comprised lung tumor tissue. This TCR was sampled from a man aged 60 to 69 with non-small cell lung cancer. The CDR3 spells CSVRGTGREQYF. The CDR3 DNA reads TGCAGCGTCCGCGGGACAGGGCGAGAGCAGTACTTC.